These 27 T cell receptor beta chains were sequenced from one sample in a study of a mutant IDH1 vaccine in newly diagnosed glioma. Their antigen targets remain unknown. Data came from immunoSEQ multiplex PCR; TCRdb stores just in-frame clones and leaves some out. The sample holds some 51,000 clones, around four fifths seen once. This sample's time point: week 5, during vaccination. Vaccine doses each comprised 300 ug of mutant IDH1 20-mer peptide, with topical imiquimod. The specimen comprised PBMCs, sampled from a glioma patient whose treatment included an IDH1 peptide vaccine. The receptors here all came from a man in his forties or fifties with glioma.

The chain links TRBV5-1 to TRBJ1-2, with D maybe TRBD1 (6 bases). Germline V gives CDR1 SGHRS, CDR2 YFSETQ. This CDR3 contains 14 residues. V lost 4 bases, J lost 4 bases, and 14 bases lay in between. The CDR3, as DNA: TGCGCCAGCAGCATCAGGACAGATGGCTATGGCTACACCTTC. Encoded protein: CASSIRTDGYGYTF.

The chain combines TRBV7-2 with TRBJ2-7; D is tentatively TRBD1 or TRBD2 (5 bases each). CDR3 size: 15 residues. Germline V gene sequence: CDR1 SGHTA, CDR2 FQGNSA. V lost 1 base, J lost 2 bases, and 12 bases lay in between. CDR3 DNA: TGTGCCAGCAGCTTAGGAGGGACGCGTGCCTACGAGCAGTACTTC. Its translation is CASSLGGTRAYEQYF.

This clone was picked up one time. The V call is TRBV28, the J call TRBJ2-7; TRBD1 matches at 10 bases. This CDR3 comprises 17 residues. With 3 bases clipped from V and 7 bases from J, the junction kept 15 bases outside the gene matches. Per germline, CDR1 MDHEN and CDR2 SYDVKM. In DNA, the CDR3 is TGTGCCAGCAGTTTTCTCCCTTTGAGACAGGGGGCCTGGGAGCAGTACTTC. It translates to CASSFLPLRQGAWEQYF.

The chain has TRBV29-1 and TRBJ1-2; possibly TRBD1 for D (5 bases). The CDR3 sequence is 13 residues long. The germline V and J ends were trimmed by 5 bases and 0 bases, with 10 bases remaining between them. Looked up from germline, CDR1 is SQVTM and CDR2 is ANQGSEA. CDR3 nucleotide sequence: TGCAGCGTTACGGGGGGGACTAACTATGGCTACACCTTC. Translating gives CSVTGGTNYGYTF.

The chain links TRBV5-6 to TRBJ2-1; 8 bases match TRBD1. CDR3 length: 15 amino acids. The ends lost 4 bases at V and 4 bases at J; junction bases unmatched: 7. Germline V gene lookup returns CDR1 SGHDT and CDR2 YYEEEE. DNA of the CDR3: TGTGCCAGCAGCCTCACAGGGGGATATTACAATGAGCAGTTCTTC. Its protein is CASSLTGGYYNEQFF.

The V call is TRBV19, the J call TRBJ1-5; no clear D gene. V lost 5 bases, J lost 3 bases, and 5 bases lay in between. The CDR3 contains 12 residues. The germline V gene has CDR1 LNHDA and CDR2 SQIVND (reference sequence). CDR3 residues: CASSPNNQPQHF. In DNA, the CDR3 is TGTGCCAGTAGTCCTAACAATCAGCCCCAGCATTTT.

The CDR3 loop is CSATENYGYTF. The CDR3 region has the DNA TGCAGTGCTACCGAGAACTATGGCTACACCTTC. The V gene is TRBV20-1, the J gene TRBJ1-2; D is unclear. There are 11 residues in the CDR3. Germline V gives CDR1 DFQATT, CDR2 SNEGSKA (reference sequence). V gave up 4 bases and J gave up 2 bases, with 5 bases separating them.

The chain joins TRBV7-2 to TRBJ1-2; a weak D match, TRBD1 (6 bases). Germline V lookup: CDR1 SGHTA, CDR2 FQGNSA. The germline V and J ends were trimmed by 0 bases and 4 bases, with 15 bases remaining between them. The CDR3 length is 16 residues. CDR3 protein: CASSLATLTGSYGYTF. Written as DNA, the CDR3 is TGTGCCAGCAGCTTAGCCACCCTGACAGGTTCCTATGGCTACACCTTC.

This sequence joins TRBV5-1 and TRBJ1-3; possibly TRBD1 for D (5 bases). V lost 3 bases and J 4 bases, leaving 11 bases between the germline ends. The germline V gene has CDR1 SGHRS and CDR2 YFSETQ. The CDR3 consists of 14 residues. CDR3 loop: CASSSGQDGNTIYF. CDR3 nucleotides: TGCGCCAGCAGCTCAGGGCAGGACGGAAACACCATATATTTT.

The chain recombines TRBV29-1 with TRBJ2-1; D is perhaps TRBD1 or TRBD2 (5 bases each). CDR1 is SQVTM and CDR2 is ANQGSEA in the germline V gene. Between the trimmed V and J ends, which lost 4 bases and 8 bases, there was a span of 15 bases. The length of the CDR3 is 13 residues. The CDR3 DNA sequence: TGCAGCGTTGCCTCAAGGTGGGACGATGAGCAGTTCTTC. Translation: CSVASRWDDEQFF.

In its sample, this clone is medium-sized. The CDR3 sequence: CAWSRQGGQPQHF. The DNA for the CDR3 is TGTGCCTGGAGTAGACAGGGTGGACAGCCCCAGCATTTT. The chain recombines TRBV30 with TRBJ1-5; TRBD1 aligns across 7 bases. This CDR3 contains 13 residues. Per the germline V gene, CDR1 is GTSNPN and CDR2 is SVGIG (reference sequence). V was clipped by 2 bases and J by 7 bases; unmatched bases: 5. Full variable domain (rest looked up from reference TRBV30 and TRBJ1-5): SQTIHQWPATLVQPVGSPLSLECTVEGTSNPNLYWYRQAAGRGLQLLFYSVGIGQISSEVPQNLSASRPQDRQFILSSKKLLLSDSGFYLCAWSRQGGQPQHFGDGTRLSIL.

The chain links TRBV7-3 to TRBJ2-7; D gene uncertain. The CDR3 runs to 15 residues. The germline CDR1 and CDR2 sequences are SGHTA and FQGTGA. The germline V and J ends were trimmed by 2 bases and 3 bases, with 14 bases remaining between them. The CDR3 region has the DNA TGTGCCAGCAGCTTATCCAGGCTGGCCTACTACGAGCAGTACTTC. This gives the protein CASSLSRLAYYEQYF.

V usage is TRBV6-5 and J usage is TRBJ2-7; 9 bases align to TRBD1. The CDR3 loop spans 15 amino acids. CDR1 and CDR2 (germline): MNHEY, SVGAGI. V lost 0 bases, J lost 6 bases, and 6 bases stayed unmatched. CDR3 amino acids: CASSYSGTGSFEQYF. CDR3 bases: TGTGCCAGCAGTTACTCGGGGACAGGGTCGTTCGAGCAGTACTTC.

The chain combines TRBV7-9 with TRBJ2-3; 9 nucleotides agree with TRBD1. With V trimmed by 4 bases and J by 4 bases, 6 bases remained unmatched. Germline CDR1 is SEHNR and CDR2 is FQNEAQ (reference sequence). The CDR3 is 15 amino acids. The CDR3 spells CASSSTGTGSDTQYF. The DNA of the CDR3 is TGTGCCAGCAGCTCGACCGGGACAGGGTCAGATACGCAGTATTTT.

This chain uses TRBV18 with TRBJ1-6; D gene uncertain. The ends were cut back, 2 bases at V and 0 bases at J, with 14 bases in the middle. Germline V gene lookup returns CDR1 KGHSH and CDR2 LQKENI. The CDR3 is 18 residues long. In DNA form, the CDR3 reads TGTGCCAGCTCACCAGCACTTGTGCGACACTCCTATAATTCACCCCTCCACTTT. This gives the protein CASSPALVRHSYNSPLHF.

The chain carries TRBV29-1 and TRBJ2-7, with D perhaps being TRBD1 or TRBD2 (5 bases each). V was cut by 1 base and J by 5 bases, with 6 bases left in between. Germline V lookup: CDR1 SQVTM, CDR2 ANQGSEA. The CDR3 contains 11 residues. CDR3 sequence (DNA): TGCAGCGTTGAAGGGGGGAACGAGCAGTACTTC. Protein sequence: CSVEGGNEQYF.

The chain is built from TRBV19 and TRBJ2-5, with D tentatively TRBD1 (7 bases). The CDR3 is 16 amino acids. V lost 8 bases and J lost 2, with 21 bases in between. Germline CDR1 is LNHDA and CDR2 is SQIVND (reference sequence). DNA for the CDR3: TGTGCCAGTGGGGGGATCCCGGGACAGACACAAGAGACCCAGTACTTC. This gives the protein CASGGIPGQTQETQYF. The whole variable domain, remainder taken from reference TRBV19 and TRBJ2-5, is DGGITQSPKYLFRKEGQNVTLSCEQNLNHDAMYWYRQDPGQGLRLIYYSQIVNDFQKGDIAEGYSVSREKKESFPLTVTSAQKNPTAFYLCASGGIPGQTQETQYFGPGTRLLVL.

CDR3 region: CASSLRTGTEAFF. The CDR3 nucleotides read TGTGCCAGCAGTCTTCGGACGGGCACTGAAGCTTTCTTT. This chain uses TRBV6-5 with TRBJ1-1; D uncertain. The germline CDR1 and CDR2 sequences are MNHEY and SVGAGI. V gave up 5 bases and J gave up 4 bases, with 11 bases separating them. The CDR3 contains 13 residues.

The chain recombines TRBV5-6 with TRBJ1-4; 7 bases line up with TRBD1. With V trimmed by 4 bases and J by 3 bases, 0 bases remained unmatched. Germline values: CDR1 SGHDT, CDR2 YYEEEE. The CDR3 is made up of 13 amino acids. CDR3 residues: CASSDRANEKLFF. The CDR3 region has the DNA TGTGCCAGCAGCGACAGGGCTAATGAAAAACTGTTTTTT. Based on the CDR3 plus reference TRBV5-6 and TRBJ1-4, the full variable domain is DAGVTQSPTHLIKTRGQQVTLRCSPKSGHDTVSWYQQALGQGPQFIFQYYEEEERQRGNFPDRFSGHQFPNYSSELNVNALLLGDSALYLCASSDRANEKLFFGSGTQLSVL.

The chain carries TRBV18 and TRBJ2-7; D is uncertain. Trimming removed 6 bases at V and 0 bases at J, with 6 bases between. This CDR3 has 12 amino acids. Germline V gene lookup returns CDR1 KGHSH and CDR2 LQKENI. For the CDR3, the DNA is TGTGCCAGCTCCCCTTCCTCCTACGAGCAGTACTTC. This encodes CASSPSSYEQYF.

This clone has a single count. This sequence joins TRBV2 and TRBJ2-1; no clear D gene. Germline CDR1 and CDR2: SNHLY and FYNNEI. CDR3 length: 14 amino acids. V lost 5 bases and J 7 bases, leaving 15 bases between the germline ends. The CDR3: CASSPDTLGNEQFF. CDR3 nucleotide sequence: TGTGCCAGCAGTCCTGACACCTTGGGGAATGAGCAGTTCTTC.

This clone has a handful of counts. CDR3 in amino acids: CASSLPRFTTEAFF. CDR3 bases: TGTGCCAGCAGCTTGCCCCGATTCACCACTGAAGCTTTCTTT. The chain joins TRBV5-8 to TRBJ1-1; unclear D gene. V gave up 1 base and J gave up 4 bases, with 11 bases separating them. CDR3 length equals 14 residues. CDR1 is SGHTS, CDR2 YDEGEE, per germline.

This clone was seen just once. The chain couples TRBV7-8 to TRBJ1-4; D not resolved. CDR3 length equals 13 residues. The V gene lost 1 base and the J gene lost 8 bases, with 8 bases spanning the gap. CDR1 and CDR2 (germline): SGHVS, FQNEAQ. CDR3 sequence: CASSLDSGEKLFF. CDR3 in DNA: TGTGCCAGCAGCTTAGATTCCGGGGAAAAACTGTTTTTT.

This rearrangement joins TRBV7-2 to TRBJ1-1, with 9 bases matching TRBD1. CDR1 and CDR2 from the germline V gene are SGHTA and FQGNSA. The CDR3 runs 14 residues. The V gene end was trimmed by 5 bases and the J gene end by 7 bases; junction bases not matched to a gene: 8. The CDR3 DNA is TGTGCCAGCAGCGTTAACAGGGGGCAGGGTGAAGCTTTCTTT. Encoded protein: CASSVNRGQGEAFF.

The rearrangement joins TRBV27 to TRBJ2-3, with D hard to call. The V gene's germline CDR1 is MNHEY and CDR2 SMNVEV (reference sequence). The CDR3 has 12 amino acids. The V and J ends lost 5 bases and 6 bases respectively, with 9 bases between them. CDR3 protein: CASSRYGDTQYF. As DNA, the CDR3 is TGTGCCAGCAGTCGTTATGGGGATACGCAGTATTTT.

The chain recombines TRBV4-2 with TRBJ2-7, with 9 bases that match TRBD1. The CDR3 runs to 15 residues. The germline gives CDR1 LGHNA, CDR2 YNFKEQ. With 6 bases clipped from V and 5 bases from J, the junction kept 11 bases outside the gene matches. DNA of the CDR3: TGTGCCAGCAGTCTACGACAGGGGGAATTCAACGAGCAGTACTTC. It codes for CASSLRQGEFNEQYF.

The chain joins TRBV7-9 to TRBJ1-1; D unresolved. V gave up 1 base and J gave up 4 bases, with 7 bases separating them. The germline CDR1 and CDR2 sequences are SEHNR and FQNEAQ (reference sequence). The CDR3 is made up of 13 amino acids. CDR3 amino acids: CASSLETVTEAFF. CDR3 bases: TGTGCCAGCAGCTTAGAAACCGTCACTGAAGCTTTCTTT.